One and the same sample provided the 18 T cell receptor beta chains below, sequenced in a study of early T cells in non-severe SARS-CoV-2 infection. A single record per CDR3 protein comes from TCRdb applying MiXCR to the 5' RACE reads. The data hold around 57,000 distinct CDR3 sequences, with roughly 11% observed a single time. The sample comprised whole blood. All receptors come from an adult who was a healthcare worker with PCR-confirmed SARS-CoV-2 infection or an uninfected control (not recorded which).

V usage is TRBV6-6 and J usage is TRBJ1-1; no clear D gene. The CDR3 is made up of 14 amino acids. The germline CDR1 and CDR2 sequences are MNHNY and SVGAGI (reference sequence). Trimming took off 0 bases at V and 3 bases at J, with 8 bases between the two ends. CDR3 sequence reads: CASSYSLSDTEAFF. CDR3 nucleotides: TGTGCCAGCAGTTACTCATTAAGCGACACTGAAGCTTTCTTT.

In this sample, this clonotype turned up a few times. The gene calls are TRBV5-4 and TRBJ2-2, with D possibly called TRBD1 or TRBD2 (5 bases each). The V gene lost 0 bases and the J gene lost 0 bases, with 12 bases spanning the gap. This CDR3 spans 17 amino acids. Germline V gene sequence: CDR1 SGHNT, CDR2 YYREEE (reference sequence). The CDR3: CASSLVVGEANTGELFF. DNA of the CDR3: TGTGCCAGCAGCTTGGTGGTGGGGGAAGCGAACACCGGGGAGCTGTTTTTT.

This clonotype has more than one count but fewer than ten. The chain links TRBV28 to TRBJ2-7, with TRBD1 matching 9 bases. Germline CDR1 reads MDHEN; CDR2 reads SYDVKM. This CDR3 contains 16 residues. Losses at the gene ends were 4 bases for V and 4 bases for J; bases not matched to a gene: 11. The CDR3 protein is CASSSVTGTGTYEQYF. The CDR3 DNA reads TGTGCCAGCAGTTCAGTAACCGGGACAGGGACTTACGAGCAGTACTTC.

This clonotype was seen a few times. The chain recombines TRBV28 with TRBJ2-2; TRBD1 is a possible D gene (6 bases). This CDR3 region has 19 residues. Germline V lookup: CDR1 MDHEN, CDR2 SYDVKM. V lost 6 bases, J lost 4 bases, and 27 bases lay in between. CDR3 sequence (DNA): TGTGCCAGCAGCGCCACCCTTTCACAGGGAGATATGGGCACCGGGGAGCTGTTTTTT. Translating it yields CASSATLSQGDMGTGELFF.

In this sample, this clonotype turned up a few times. CDR3 sequence (DNA): TGTGCCAGCAGTCTGGGACCGACGCCCGCGCAGTACTTC. Residues: CASSLGPTPAQYF. This chain joins TRBV2 and TRBJ2-7, with D perhaps matching TRBD1 or TRBD2 (5 bases each). The V end was cut by 5 bases, the J end by 9 bases, with 17 bases between. The CDR3 is made up of 13 amino acids. From germline, CDR1 is SNHLY and CDR2 FYNNEI.

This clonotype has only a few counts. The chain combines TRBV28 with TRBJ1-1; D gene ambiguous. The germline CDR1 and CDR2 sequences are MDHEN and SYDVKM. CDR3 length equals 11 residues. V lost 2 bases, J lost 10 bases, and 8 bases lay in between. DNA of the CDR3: TGTGCCAGCAGTTTAGCCGTCGGAGCTTTCTTT. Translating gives CASSLAVGAFF.

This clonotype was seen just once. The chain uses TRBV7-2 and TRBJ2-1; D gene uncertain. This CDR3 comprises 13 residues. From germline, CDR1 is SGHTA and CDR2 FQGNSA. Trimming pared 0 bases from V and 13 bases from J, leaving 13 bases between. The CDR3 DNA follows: TGTGCCAGCAGCTTAGCGATGACAAACCTACAGTTCTTC. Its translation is CASSLAMTNLQFF. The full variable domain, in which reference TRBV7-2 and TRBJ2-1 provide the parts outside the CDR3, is GAGVSQSPSNKVTEKGKDVELRCDPISGHTALYWYRQSLGQGLEFLIYFQGNSAPDKSGLPSDRFSAERTGGSVSTLTIQRTQQEDSAVYLCASSLAMTNLQFFGPGTRLTVL.

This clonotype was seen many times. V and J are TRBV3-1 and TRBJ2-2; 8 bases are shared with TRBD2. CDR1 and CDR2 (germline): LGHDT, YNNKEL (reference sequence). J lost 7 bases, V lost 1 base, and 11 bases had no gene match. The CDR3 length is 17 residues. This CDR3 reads CASSQVPSGQVDGELFF. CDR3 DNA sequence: TGTGCCAGCAGCCAAGTCCCTAGCGGGCAGGTTGACGGGGAGCTGTTTTTT.

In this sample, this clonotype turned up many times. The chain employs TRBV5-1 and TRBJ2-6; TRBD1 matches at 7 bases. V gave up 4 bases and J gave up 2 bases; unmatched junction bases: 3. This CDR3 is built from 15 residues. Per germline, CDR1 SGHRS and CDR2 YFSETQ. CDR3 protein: CASSQQGTGANVLTF. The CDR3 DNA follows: TGCGCCAGCAGCCAACAGGGGACTGGGGCCAACGTCCTGACTTTC.

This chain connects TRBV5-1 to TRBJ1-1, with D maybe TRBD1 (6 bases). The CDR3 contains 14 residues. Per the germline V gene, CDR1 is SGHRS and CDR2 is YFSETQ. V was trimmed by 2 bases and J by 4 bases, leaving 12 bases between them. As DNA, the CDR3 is TGCGCCAGCAGCTTTCTACAGGGTGCCACTGAAGCTTTCTTT. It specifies CASSFLQGATEAFF.

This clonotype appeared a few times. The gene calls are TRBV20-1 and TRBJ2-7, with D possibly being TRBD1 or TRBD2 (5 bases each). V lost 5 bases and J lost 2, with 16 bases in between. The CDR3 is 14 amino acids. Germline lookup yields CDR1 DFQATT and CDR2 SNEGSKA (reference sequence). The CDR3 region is CSAFGAARTYEQYF. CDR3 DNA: TGCAGTGCTTTCGGGGCAGCCCGCACCTACGAGCAGTACTTC.

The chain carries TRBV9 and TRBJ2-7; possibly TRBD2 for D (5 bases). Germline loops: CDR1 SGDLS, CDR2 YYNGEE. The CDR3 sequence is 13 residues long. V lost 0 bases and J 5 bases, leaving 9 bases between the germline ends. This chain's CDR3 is CASSVAVRDEQYF. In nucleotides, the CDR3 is TGTGCCAGCAGCGTAGCTGTGCGGGACGAGCAGTACTTC.

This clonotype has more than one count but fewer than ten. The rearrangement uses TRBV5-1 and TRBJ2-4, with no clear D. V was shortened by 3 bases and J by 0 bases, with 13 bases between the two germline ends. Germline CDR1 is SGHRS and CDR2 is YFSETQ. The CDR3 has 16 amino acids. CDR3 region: CASSSLPDLAKNIQYF. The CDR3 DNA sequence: TGCGCCAGCAGCTCCCTCCCCGATCTAGCCAAAAACATTCAGTACTTC. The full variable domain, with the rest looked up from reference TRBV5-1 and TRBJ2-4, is KAGVTQTPRYLIKTRGQQVTLSCSPISGHRSVSWYQQTPGQGLQFLFEYFSETQRNKGNFPGRFSGRQFSNSRSEMNVSTLELGDSALYLCASSSLPDLAKNIQYFGAGTRLSVL.

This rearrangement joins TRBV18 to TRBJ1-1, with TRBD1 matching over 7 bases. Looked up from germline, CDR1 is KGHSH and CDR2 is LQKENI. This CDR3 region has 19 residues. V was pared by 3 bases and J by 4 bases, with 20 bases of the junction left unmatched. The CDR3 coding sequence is TGTGCCAGCTCACCCCGCGGGGGACAGATATGGGTCGGAGGCACTGAAGCTTTCTTT. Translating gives CASSPRGGQIWVGGTEAFF.

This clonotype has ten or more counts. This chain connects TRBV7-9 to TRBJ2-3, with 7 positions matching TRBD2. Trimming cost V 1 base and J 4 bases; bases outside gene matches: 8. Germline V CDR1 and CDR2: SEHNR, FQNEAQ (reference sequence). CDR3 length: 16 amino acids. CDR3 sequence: CASSLVSLAGADTQYF. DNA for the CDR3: TGTGCCAGCAGCTTAGTGAGTCTGGCGGGAGCAGATACGCAGTATTTT.

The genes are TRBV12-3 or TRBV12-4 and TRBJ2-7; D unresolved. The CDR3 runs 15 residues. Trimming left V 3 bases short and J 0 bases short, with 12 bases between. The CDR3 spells CASSLRASSSYEQYF. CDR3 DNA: TGTGCCAGCAGTTTGCGCGCATCCTCCTCCTACGAGCAGTACTTC.

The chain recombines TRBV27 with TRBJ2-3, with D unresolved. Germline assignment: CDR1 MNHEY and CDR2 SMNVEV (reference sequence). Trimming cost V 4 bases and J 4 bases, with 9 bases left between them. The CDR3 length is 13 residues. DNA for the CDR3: TGTGCCAGCAGTTGGGTTCGGGCAGATACGCAGTATTTT. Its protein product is CASSWVRADTQYF.

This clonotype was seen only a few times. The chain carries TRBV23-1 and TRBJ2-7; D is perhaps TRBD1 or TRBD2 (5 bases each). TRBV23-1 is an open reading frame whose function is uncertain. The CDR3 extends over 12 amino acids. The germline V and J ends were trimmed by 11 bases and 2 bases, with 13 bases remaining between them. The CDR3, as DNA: TGCGCCCGGGACCCGGTTACCTACGAGCAGTACTTC. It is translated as CARDPVTYEQYF.